This T cell receptor (beta chain) stems from a study of blood T cell repertoires in COVID-19. Study context: Nucleic acid was either cDNA or gDNA, and it came from T cells, B-cell-depleted T cells, or PBMCs.

This CDR3 is built from 17 residues. Germline values: CDR1 MDHEN, CDR2 SYDVKM. Trimming removed 3 bases from V and 7 bases from J; junction bases left unmatched: 9. In the study's own analysis: Nucleated cell number was recorded as an estimate derived from reference gene primer amplification. Profiling relied on immunoSEQ multiplex PCR, and the TCRdb table lists in-frame clones only, not all of them. V and J calls and clone size follow that table, whereas D and trimming were derived from the DNA. The sample lists 120,000 to 150,000 clones, 75% to 90% occurring once. The sequencing sample was made of peripheral blood. The sequence was obtained from an older woman with active COVID-19. V is TRBV28 and J is TRBJ2-2; 12 nucleotides align to TRBD1. CDR3 sequence: CASSFGTGGGFIGELFF. In DNA form, the CDR3 reads TGTGCCAGCAGTTTCGGGACAGGGGGCGGCTTTATCGGGGAGCTGTTTTTT.